One sample yielded the 18 T cell receptor beta chains listed below, sequenced in a study of response to subunit inactivated influenza vaccine. Each CDR3 protein gets one entry after TCRdb re-called the RT-PCR reads with MiXCR. The sample carries about 570,000 distinct CDR3 sequences, 12% recorded once. The material was PBMCs from blood, obtained on the day of vaccination. The source of these receptors is a man aged 45-65 years who received an inactivated influenza vaccine.

This clonotype occurred many times. The rearrangement joins TRBV9 to TRBJ2-1, with D hard to call. Germline lookup yields CDR1 SGDLS and CDR2 YYNGEE. This CDR3 is 16 amino acids long. V was trimmed by 5 bases and J by 3 bases, leaving 18 bases between them. Here the CDR3 reads CASRALIPSHYNEQFF. The CDR3 region has the DNA TGTGCCAGCAGAGCACTCATTCCCTCTCACTACAATGAGCAGTTCTTC.

This clonotype was recorded many times. The chain combines TRBV10-3 with TRBJ2-7; the D call may be TRBD1 or TRBD2 (5 bases each). Germline V gives CDR1 ENHRY, CDR2 SYGVKD. V was shortened by 4 bases and J by 7 bases, with 11 bases between the two germline ends. The CDR3 runs 12 residues. DNA for the CDR3: TGTGCCATCAGTGTTGAGGGGCGAGAGCAGTACTTC. Translating gives CAISVEGREQYF.

This clonotype was observed a few times. The chain has TRBV6-2 or TRBV6-3 and TRBJ1-5; 8 bases are shared with TRBD1. Trimming at V came to 5 bases and at J to 1 base, leaving 13 bases not matched to a gene. CDR3 length equals 18 residues. Germline values: CDR1 MNHEY, CDR2 SVGEGT. The CDR3 DNA reads as TGTGCCAGCAGTGACGGACAGGGACGGGGAGCGAGCAATCAGCCCCAGCATTTT. This gives the protein CASSDGQGRGASNQPQHF.

This chain uses TRBV7-2 with TRBJ2-3; TRBD2 matches at 13 bases. CDR1 and CDR2 (germline): SGHTA, FQGNSA. CDR3 length equals 16 residues. After removal of 5 bases from V and 4 bases from J, the junction contained 6 bases not matched to a gene. In DNA, the CDR3 is TGTGCCAGCAGCAAAACTAGCGGGAGGGTGTCAGATACGCAGTATTTT. Amino acid sequence: CASSKTSGRVSDTQYF.

The J gene is TRBJ2-5, the V gene TRBV6-2 or TRBV6-3, with D perhaps matching TRBD1 (6 bases). CDR3 length equals 15 residues. CDR1 MNHEY and CDR2 SVGEGT come from the germline V gene. The germline V and J ends were trimmed by 6 bases and 1 base, with 15 bases remaining between them. The CDR3 sequence is CASRHPQGGQETQYF. The CDR3 nucleotides are TGTGCCAGCAGACACCCTCAAGGGGGCCAAGAGACCCAGTACTTC.

This clonotype was seen only a few times. In nucleotides, the CDR3 is TGCAGCGCGGCGGGAGGCACCTACAATGAGCAGTTCTTC. It codes for CSAAGGTYNEQFF. The V gene is TRBV29-1, the J gene TRBJ2-1, with 8 bases lining up with TRBD2. J lost 2 bases, V lost 7 bases, and 4 bases had no gene match. The CDR3 extends over 13 amino acids. Germline assignment: CDR1 SQVTM and CDR2 ANQGSEA.

The V gene is TRBV19, the J gene TRBJ2-5; tentative D call: TRBD1 (5 bases). Germline lookup yields CDR1 LNHDA and CDR2 SQIVND (reference sequence). Trimming took 1 base from V and 1 from J, leaving 7 bases between them. The length of the CDR3 is 14 residues. CDR3: CASSIGQTQETQYF. For the CDR3, the DNA is TGTGCCAGTAGTATAGGACAGACCCAAGAGACCCAGTACTTC.

This clonotype has just a few counts. This chain joins TRBV29-1 and TRBJ1-2; 7 bases line up with TRBD1. The length of the CDR3 is 13 residues. V was clipped by 6 bases and J by 5 bases; unmatched bases: 9. Per germline, CDR1 SQVTM and CDR2 ANQGSEA. DNA of the CDR3: TGCAGCGTGGAAACAGGGGATGGATATGGCTACACCTTC. As protein: CSVETGDGYGYTF.

This clonotype was seen many times. The chain combines TRBV10-3 with TRBJ1-1; 7 bases are a match to TRBD1. This CDR3 comprises 16 residues. With 4 bases clipped from V and 2 bases from J, the junction kept 10 bases outside the gene matches. CDR1 and CDR2 from the germline V gene are ENHRY and SYGVKD. CDR3 amino acids: CAISGGPGTANTEAFF. CDR3 in DNA: TGTGCCATCAGTGGGGGTCCCGGGACAGCTAACACTGAAGCTTTCTTT.

Notes on this clonotype: A much larger clone sits a single nucleotide away, making a read error possible. This chain links TRBV5-1 with TRBJ2-5, with TRBD2 matching over 10 bases. This CDR3 comprises 15 residues. The germline V gene has CDR1 SGHRS and CDR2 YFSETQ. CDR3 loop: CASSLDGTSEETQCF. CDR3 nucleotides: TGCGCCAGCAGCTTGGATGGGACTAGCGAGGAGACCCAGTGCTTC.

This clonotype occurred many times. The V and J genes are TRBV24-1 and TRBJ2-7; a weak D match, TRBD1 (6 bases). The CDR3 has 17 amino acids. Deletions cut 1 base from V and 2 bases from J, with 17 bases between. CDR1 KGHDR and CDR2 SFDVKD come from the germline V gene. The CDR3 nucleotides are TGTGCCACCAGTGATTTTGGGTCCCGGGACAAGCCCTACGAGCAGTACTTC. Residues: CATSDFGSRDKPYEQYF.

The V and J genes are TRBV15 and TRBJ2-7; 7 nucleotides align to TRBD1. The germline CDR1 and CDR2 sequences are LNHNV and YYDKDF (reference sequence). This CDR3 spans 14 amino acids. Germline trimming cut 1 base from V and 3 bases from J; bases unmatched to any gene: 3. CDR3 loop: CATSRGSGGYEQYF. The CDR3 bases are TGTGCCACCAGCAGAGGGTCAGGGGGCTACGAGCAGTACTTC.

This clonotype came up a few times. The chain joins TRBV4-3 to TRBJ2-7; tentatively, D is TRBD1 (6 bases). V was pared by 1 base and J by 4 bases, with 20 bases between. Germline CDR1 LGHNA, CDR2 YSLEER. The CDR3 totals 17 residues. The CDR3 coding sequence is TGCGCCAGCAGCCAAGGACGGGGACAATCTTCCCCTTACGAGCAGTACTTC. Protein product: CASSQGRGQSSPYEQYF.

V gene TRBV6-2 or TRBV6-3 combines with J gene TRBJ2-7; tentative D call: TRBD2 (5 bases). V was trimmed by 5 bases and J by 6 bases, leaving 17 bases between them. The germline gives CDR1 MNHEY, CDR2 SVGEGT. CDR3 size: 14 residues. This CDR3 reads CASSGGILRGEQYF. As DNA, the CDR3 is TGTGCCAGCAGTGGCGGAATCTTACGGGGCGAGCAGTACTTC.

CDR3 DNA sequence: TGTGCCAGCAGCTTACTAGCGTGGGAGCAGTACTTC. Its translation is CASSLLAWEQYF. The chain employs TRBV12-3 or TRBV12-4 and TRBJ2-7, with TRBD2 matching over 7 bases. Trimming at V came to 6 bases and at J to 7 bases, leaving 6 bases not matched to a gene. The CDR3 spans 12 residues.

This sequence joins TRBV29-1 and TRBJ2-3; 7 bases map to TRBD1. CDR3 length equals 14 residues. With V trimmed by 1 base and J by 6 bases, 7 bases remained unmatched. CDR1 and CDR2 (germline): SQVTM, ANQGSEA. In DNA form, the CDR3 reads TGCAGCGTTGAAGGGACAGGCCGCCGGGATACGCAGTATTTT. Encoded protein: CSVEGTGRRDTQYF.

This clonotype has just a few counts. The gene calls are TRBV7-2 and TRBJ2-2, with TRBD2 identical over 13 bases. Trimming cost V 1 base and J 5 bases; bases outside gene matches: 4. CDR1 and CDR2 from the germline V gene are SGHTA and FQGNSA. This CDR3 is 17 amino acids long. CDR3 sequence: CASSLVGLAGQTGELFF. The CDR3, as DNA: TGTGCCAGCAGCTTAGTGGGACTAGCGGGACAAACCGGGGAGCTGTTTTTT.

This chain links TRBV27 with TRBJ2-5; D gene unclear. V was cut by 3 bases and J by 0 bases, with 5 bases left in between. The CDR3 consists of 13 residues. Germline CDR1 and CDR2: MNHEY and SMNVEV (reference sequence). The CDR3 loop reads CASSLMYQETQYF. The CDR3 DNA is TGTGCCAGCAGTTTGATGTACCAAGAGACCCAGTACTTC.